The 22 T cell receptor beta chains reported below all come from one sample, sequenced in a study of blood T cells in healthy people across ages (dated by TCRdb to the mid-2010s). Libraries came from 5' RACE. TCRdb names Illumina HiSeq 2500 as the instrument used. The second PCR ran for about 6 to 12 cycles and used a J-beta primer mix along with a sample-barcoded 5' primer. Using fastp trimming at Q25 and MiXCR clonotype assembly, TCRdb reanalyzed the public sequencing data and kept in-frame beta chains. Duplicate CDR3 protein sequences are folded into a single record with the most common DNA and genes. In this sample the table shows around 320,000 distinct CDR3 sequences, roughly a quarter of which occur a single time. The ten largest account for over 25% of the sample. The sample comprised blood. Source of these receptors: a woman aged 70-85 years in good health.

The J gene is TRBJ1-1, the V gene TRBV7-2; D is undetermined. Germline loops: CDR1 SGHTA, CDR2 FQGNSA. Trimming pared 1 base from V and 6 bases from J, leaving 12 bases between. The CDR3 is 14 amino acids. The CDR3 DNA is TGTGCCAGCAGCTTAGAGAGGGAAAGAGCTGAAGCTTTCTTT. Translating it yields CASSLERERAEAFF. Supplemented by reference TRBV7-2 and TRBJ1-1, the full variable domain reads GAGVSQSPSNKVTEKGKDVELRCDPISGHTALYWYRQSLGQGLEFLIYFQGNSAPDKSGLPSDRFSAERTGGSVSTLTIQRTQQEDSAVYLCASSLERERAEAFFGQGTRLTVV.

The chain recombines TRBV11-2 with TRBJ1-1, with D perhaps TRBD1 (5 bases). Trimming cost V 10 bases and J 1 base, with 13 bases left between them. The CDR3 consists of 13 residues. CDR1 is SGHAT and CDR2 is FQNNGV in the germline V gene. This CDR3 is CATAGGRNTEAFF. The CDR3 DNA is TGTGCCACGGCGGGGGGAAGGAACACTGAAGCTTTCTTT.

This chain connects TRBV18 to TRBJ1-5, with D maybe TRBD1 (6 bases). The V end was cut by 4 bases, the J end by 3 bases, with 10 bases between. The germline gives CDR1 KGHSH, CDR2 LQKENI. This CDR3 has 14 amino acids. The CDR3 DNA is TGTGCCAGCTCACAGGGGGTATCCAATCAGCCCCAGCATTTT. It encodes CASSQGVSNQPQHF.

V is TRBV20-1 and J is TRBJ2-5; 9 positions agree with TRBD1. The CDR3 totals 13 residues. Looked up from germline, CDR1 is DFQATT and CDR2 is SNEGSKA (reference sequence). V was clipped by 5 bases and J by 2 bases; unmatched bases: 3. The CDR3 region is CSAGTGRQETQYF. In DNA, the CDR3 is TGCAGTGCTGGGACAGGGAGACAAGAGACCCAGTACTTC.

Only a few counts were recorded for this clonotype. V usage is TRBV6-6 and J usage is TRBJ2-1, with D unresolved. The CDR3 has 12 residues. The ends were cut back, 0 bases at V and 5 bases at J, with 2 bases in the middle. Germline V gives CDR1 MNHNY, CDR2 SVGAGI (reference sequence). The CDR3 DNA reads TGTGCCAGCAGTTACTCGGACAATGAGCAGTTCTTC. This translates into CASSYSDNEQFF.

This clonotype was recorded only once. V usage is TRBV28 and J usage is TRBJ1-2, with D perhaps TRBD1 (6 bases). In germline, CDR1 is MDHEN, CDR2 SYDVKM. The length of the CDR3 is 11 residues. Trimming pared 8 bases from V and 5 bases from J, leaving 9 bases between. In DNA, the CDR3 is TGTGCCAGCGCAGGGGCTTATGGCTACACCTTC. It specifies CASAGAYGYTF.

This clonotype was picked up many times. The V and J genes are TRBV20-1 and TRBJ2-1; a weak D match, TRBD2 (5 bases). The CDR3 extends over 16 amino acids. Germline-derived CDR1 and CDR2 are DFQATT and SNEGSKA (reference sequence). Trimming removed 5 bases at V and 5 bases at J, with 22 bases between. Here the CDR3 reads CSADESSWDRDNEQFF. In nucleotides, the CDR3 is TGCAGTGCTGACGAGTCTAGCTGGGATAGGGACAATGAGCAGTTCTTC.

The chain is built from TRBV4-1 and TRBJ1-4; D is possibly TRBD1 (5 bases). Trimming took 4 bases from V and 9 from J, leaving 12 bases between them. Germline CDR1 is MGHRA and CDR2 is YSYEKL. CDR3 size: 13 residues. The CDR3 loop reads CASSPVGGQKLFF. The CDR3 nucleotides read TGCGCCAGCAGCCCGGTCGGGGGACAAAAACTGTTTTTT.

This sequence joins TRBV3-1 and TRBJ2-7, with unresolved D. The length of the CDR3 is 14 residues. Trimming took off 3 bases at V and 3 bases at J, with 12 bases between the two ends. Germline CDR1 is LGHDT and CDR2 is YNNKEL (reference sequence). CDR3 sequence reads: CASSHSETLYEQYF. The CDR3 nucleotides read TGTGCCAGCAGCCATTCCGAGACTCTCTACGAGCAGTACTTC.

This clonotype was seen once. The chain combines TRBV18 with TRBJ2-1, with TRBD2 matching 9 bases. TRBJ2-7 matches the DNA end more closely, so the J call is doubtful. The CDR3 sequence is 16 residues long. The germline V gene encodes CDR1 KGHSH and CDR2 LQKENI. The CDR3 bases are TGTGCCAGCTCAACCTCAATAGCGGGAGTAGGCTACGAGCAGTACTTC. Its translation: CASSTSIAGVGYEQYF.

This clonotype was found many times. V and J are TRBV6-5 and TRBJ1-1; D perhaps matches TRBD1 (6 bases). V shed 6 bases and J shed 5 bases, with 16 bases lying between them. Germline values: CDR1 MNHEY, CDR2 SVGAGI. The CDR3 consists of 14 residues. CDR3 bases: TGTGCCAGCAGCGTCCGAGGGGGGCGTACTGAAGCTTTCTTT. Translated: CASSVRGGRTEAFF.

The V gene is TRBV20-1, the J gene TRBJ2-7; 9 bases align to TRBD1. Germline V gene data show CDR1 as DFQATT and CDR2 as SNEGSKA (reference sequence). The CDR3 is made up of 14 amino acids. The V segment lost 3 bases and the J segment 5 bases; nucleotides outside the gene matches: 8. CDR3 sequence: CSARPPGQGNEQYF. The DNA for the CDR3 is TGCAGTGCTAGGCCACCGGGACAGGGCAACGAGCAGTACTTC.

Many counts were recorded for this clonotype. This chain joins TRBV28 and TRBJ2-7; 7 bases line up with TRBD1. Per germline, CDR1 MDHEN and CDR2 SYDVKM. Trimming at V came to 4 bases and at J to 5 bases, leaving 14 bases not matched to a gene. The CDR3 is 16 amino acids. CDR3 sequence reads: CASSSYPQGRYDEQYF. DNA for the CDR3: TGTGCCAGCAGTTCGTATCCACAGGGGCGATATGACGAGCAGTACTTC. The whole variable domain, filled in from reference TRBV28 and TRBJ2-7, reads DVKVTQSSRYLVKRTGEKVFLECVQDMDHENMFWYRQDPGLGLRLIYFSYDVKMKEKGDIPEGYSVSREKKERFSLILESASTNQTSMYLCASSSYPQGRYDEQYFGPGTRLTVT.

The genes are TRBV20-1 and TRBJ2-6; TRBD1 is a possible D gene (5 bases). V was cut by 3 bases and J by 0 bases, with 6 bases left in between. Germline assignment: CDR1 DFQATT and CDR2 SNEGSKA (reference sequence). The CDR3 is 14 residues long. The CDR3 region is CSASDSSGANVLTF. CDR3 in DNA: TGCAGTGCTAGTGACAGCTCTGGGGCCAACGTCCTGACTTTC.

In its sample, this clonotype was seen a few times. One junction end disagrees with the germline gene, perhaps due to a read error. This chain connects TRBV7-7 to TRBJ2-5; perhaps TRBD1 as D (5 bases). The CDR3 length is 14 residues. Germline CDR1 reads SSHAT; CDR2 reads FNYEAQ (reference sequence). The DNA for the CDR3 is TGTGCTAGCAGCTTAGCCCAGGGTGGAGAGACCCAGTACTTC. It codes for CASSLAQGGETQYF.

The CDR3 nucleotides are TGCAGCGTTGGGACAGGGTCCATGAACACTGAAGCTTTCTTT. Encoded protein: CSVGTGSMNTEAFF. This rearrangement joins TRBV29-1 to TRBJ1-1; the match to TRBD1 covers 8 bases. The V gene's germline CDR1 is SQVTM and CDR2 ANQGSEA. The CDR3 is 14 amino acids. V was pared by 4 bases and J by 0 bases, with 4 bases of the junction left unmatched.

The rearrangement joins TRBV5-5 to TRBJ2-3, with D possibly being TRBD1 (6 bases). The length of the CDR3 is 15 residues. V was trimmed by 2 bases and J by 2 bases, leaving 12 bases between them. Germline CDR1 SGHKS, CDR2 YYEKEE (reference sequence). The CDR3 DNA sequence: TGTGCCAGCAGCTTATGGGACACCGACACAGATACGCAGTATTTT. Its protein is CASSLWDTDTDTQYF.

This chain connects TRBV3-1 to TRBJ1-6; no definite D call. This CDR3 region has 13 residues. Germline values: CDR1 LGHDT, CDR2 YNNKEL (reference sequence). Trimming shortened V by 1 base and J by 9 bases, and 7 bases separated the two germline ends. The CDR3 spells CASSQVSGSPLHF. DNA of the CDR3: TGTGCCAGCAGCCAAGTCTCCGGTTCACCCCTCCACTTT.

This clonotype was observed a handful of times. J is TRBJ2-1 and V is TRBV6-6, with D unclear. CDR1 and CDR2 from the germline V gene are MNHNY and SVGAGI (reference sequence). This CDR3 has 12 amino acids. V was pared by 6 bases and J by 5 bases, with 8 bases between. DNA of the CDR3: TGTGCCAGCAGACTCCTGAACAATGAGCAGTTCTTC. This sequence encodes CASRLLNNEQFF.

CDR3 protein: CASRRDNGDTQYF. CDR3 coding DNA: TGTGCCAGCAGGCGGGACAACGGAGATACGCAGTATTTT. This sequence joins TRBV12-3 or TRBV12-4 and TRBJ2-3, with D perhaps assigned TRBD1 or TRBD2 (6 bases each). The CDR3 is 13 amino acids. V was shortened by 6 bases and J by 5 bases, with 12 bases between the two germline ends.

This clonotype was counted a few times. The chain uses TRBV20-1 and TRBJ2-6; D is unresolved. The CDR3 has 15 residues. Germline CDR1 reads DFQATT; CDR2 reads SNEGSKA (reference sequence). The ends were cut back, 5 bases at V and 0 bases at J, with 11 bases in the middle. CDR3 sequence: CSARPPSSGANVLTF. The CDR3 nucleotides are TGCAGTGCTCGACCACCGAGCTCTGGGGCCAACGTCCTGACTTTC.

CDR3 sequence (DNA): TGTGCCAGCAGCTTAGGGACTAGCGTAAACGAGCAGTACTTC. Amino acid sequence: CASSLGTSVNEQYF. The J gene is TRBJ2-5, the V gene TRBV7-2; 9 bases map to TRBD2. The J call may be faulty, since TRBJ2-7 better matches the DNA end. CDR3 length: 14 residues. The germline V gene encodes CDR1 SGHTA and CDR2 FQGNSA.